These 9 T cell receptor beta chains came from one sample sequenced in a study of T cell responses to AZD1222 COVID-19 vaccine. The table came from immunoSEQ multiplex PCR; TCRdb's copy has only in-frame clones and leaves some out. The table lists over 45,000 clones, 70% to 90% of them singletons. The source material was peripheral blood, sampled on day 0 of AZD1222 vaccination. The receptors derive from an adult in good health.

The gene calls are TRBV11-2 and TRBJ2-1; 10 nucleotides align to TRBD2. The junction had 5 bases not matched to a gene; V was cut back by 0 bases and J by 0 bases. Per the germline V gene, CDR1 is SGHAT and CDR2 is FQNNGV. This CDR3 comprises 18 residues. This CDR3 reads CASSLDGVAGGSYNEQFF. In DNA form, the CDR3 reads TGTGCCAGCAGCTTAGATGGGGTAGCGGGAGGCTCCTACAATGAGCAGTTCTTC.

J is TRBJ2-2 and V is TRBV19; tentative D call: TRBD1 (6 bases). Trimming left V 3 bases short and J 0 bases short, with 11 bases between. Germline V gene data show CDR1 as LNHDA and CDR2 as SQIVND (reference sequence). This CDR3 is 16 amino acids long. The CDR3 DNA sequence: TGTGCCAGTAGTATGGTGACAGGAACGAACACCGGGGAGCTGTTTTTT. Its protein product is CASSMVTGTNTGELFF. The variable domain in full, completed from reference TRBV19 and TRBJ2-2, reads DGGITQSPKYLFRKEGQNVTLSCEQNLNHDAMYWYRQDPGQGLRLIYYSQIVNDFQKGDIAEGYSVSREKKESFPLTVTSAQKNPTAFYLCASSMVTGTNTGELFFGEGSRLTVL.

V is TRBV30 and J is TRBJ2-1; 9 nucleotides align to TRBD2. The CDR3 consists of 16 residues. Germline loops: CDR1 GTSNPN, CDR2 SVGIG (reference sequence). Trimming at V came to 0 bases and at J to 5 bases, leaving 8 bases not matched to a gene. CDR3 in DNA: TGTGCCTGGAGTGTATGGGGGGCGGGAGGGGACAATGAGCAGTTCTTC. It encodes CAWSVWGAGGDNEQFF.

The chain combines TRBV19 with TRBJ2-4; the match to TRBD1 covers 8 bases. Germline assignment: CDR1 LNHDA and CDR2 SQIVND (reference sequence). This CDR3 contains 14 residues. The V segment lost 7 bases and the J segment 8 bases; nucleotides outside the gene matches: 10. The CDR3 region is CASTNGQGEDIQYF. The CDR3 nucleotides read TGTGCCAGTACCAACGGACAGGGAGAGGACATTCAGTACTTC.

The chain has TRBV5-1 and TRBJ1-5, with D hard to call. Germline values: CDR1 SGHRS, CDR2 YFSETQ. Trimming cost V 4 bases and J 4 bases, with 9 bases left between them. The CDR3 has 13 residues. In nucleotides, the CDR3 is TGCGCCAGCAGCACAGATTCGAATCAGCCCCAGCATTTT. Its protein is CASSTDSNQPQHF.

The gene calls are TRBV7-8 and TRBJ1-4, with D unresolved. The V gene lost 6 bases and the J gene lost 5 bases, with 7 bases spanning the gap. Germline CDR1 is SGHVS and CDR2 is FQNEAQ. The CDR3 sequence is 12 residues long. CDR3 nucleotides: TGTGCCAGCAGACATTCCAATGAAAAACTGTTTTTT. This gives the protein CASRHSNEKLFF.

The V and J genes are TRBV2 and TRBJ2-5; either TRBD1 or TRBD2 may supply D (5 bases each). The V end was cut by 3 bases, the J end by 13 bases, with 15 bases between. This CDR3 comprises 12 residues. Germline V CDR1 and CDR2: SNHLY, FYNNEI. The CDR3 nucleotides read TGTGCCAGCAGTGACGAGAGGGGTAGGCTGTACTTC. Translating it yields CASSDERGRLYF.

The V and J genes are TRBV18 and TRBJ2-6; perhaps TRBD1 as D (5 bases). The CDR3 runs 15 residues. Trimming removed 4 bases at V and 2 bases at J, with 9 bases between. Germline CDR1 reads KGHSH; CDR2 reads LQKENI. The DNA of the CDR3 is TGTGCCAGCTCACAAACAGGCCCTGGGGCCAACGTCCTGACTTTC. Its protein is CASSQTGPGANVLTF.

The genes are TRBV5-4 and TRBJ1-2; D might be TRBD1 (5 bases). This CDR3 has 15 residues. V was cut by 4 bases and J by 2 bases, with 15 bases left in between. Looked up from germline, CDR1 is SGHNT and CDR2 is YYREEE (reference sequence). The CDR3 protein is CASSPQTASNYGYTF. The CDR3 DNA is TGTGCCAGCAGCCCACAGACAGCATCCAACTATGGCTACACCTTC.